Each of the 9 T cell receptor beta chains below was sequenced from the same sample in a study of blood T cell repertoires in COVID-19. Sequencing was performed with immunoSEQ multiplex PCR; in TCRdb, only in-frame clones are kept and a portion is missing. The table has around 270,000 clones, more than 85% seen once. The sequenced sample was peripheral blood. Receptor source: a man younger than 45 with acute or convalescent COVID-19.

This rearrangement joins TRBV11-2 to TRBJ1-3; 8 nucleotides agree with TRBD1. CDR1 SGHAT and CDR2 FQNNGV come from the germline V gene. This CDR3 spans 13 amino acids. Losses at the gene ends were 2 bases for V and 10 bases for J; bases not matched to a gene: 4. DNA for the CDR3: TGTGCCAGCAGCTTAACAGGGGGGTGGACCATATATTTT. Amino acids: CASSLTGGWTIYF. Based on the CDR3 plus reference TRBV11-2 and TRBJ1-3, the full variable domain is EAGVAQSPRYKIIEKRQSVAFWCNPISGHATLYWYQQILGQGPKLLIQFQNNGVVDDSQLPKDRFSAERLKGVDSTLKIQPAKLEDSAVYLCASSLTGGWTIYFGEGSWLTVV.

The V and J genes are TRBV5-4 and TRBJ1-6; TRBD1 agrees at 8 bases. V lost 4 bases to trimming and J lost 7 bases; unmatched junction nucleotides: 13. Germline CDR1 and CDR2: SGHNT and YYREEE (reference sequence). The CDR3 is 17 residues long. DNA for the CDR3: TGTGCCAGCAGCATAACTCGGACAGGGACGGGCAATTCACCCCTCCACTTT. Its protein is CASSITRTGTGNSPLHF.

This clone has just one count. V and J are TRBV9 and TRBJ2-1; the D gene is possibly TRBD2 (5 bases). This CDR3 is 13 amino acids long. V lost 2 bases to trimming and J lost 5 bases, with 8 bases between them. Germline V gene lookup returns CDR1 SGDLS and CDR2 YYNGEE. CDR3 DNA sequence: TGTGCCAGCAGCGTGGGAGTAGACAATGAGCAGTTCTTC. Amino acids: CASSVGVDNEQFF.

The rearrangement joins TRBV28 to TRBJ2-2; maybe TRBD1 (7 bases). The germline V and J ends were trimmed by 1 base and 3 bases, with 15 bases remaining between them. Looked up from germline, CDR1 is MDHEN and CDR2 is SYDVKM. CDR3 size: 17 residues. CDR3 sequence (DNA): TGTGCCAGCAGTTTATTCGGAGGGACAGTTCACACCGGGGAGCTGTTTTTT. It translates to CASSLFGGTVHTGELFF.

The V and J genes are TRBV12-3 or TRBV12-4 and TRBJ1-1, with D possibly TRBD1 on 5 matching bases. Trimming removed 5 bases from V and 4 bases from J, with 11 bases in between. CDR3 length: 13 amino acids. CDR3 in DNA: TGTGCCAGCAGTCTAAGGGGAAGCACTGAAGCTTTCTTT. Translating it yields CASSLRGSTEAFF.

The chain recombines TRBV28 with TRBJ1-2; 8 nucleotides align to TRBD1. J lost 6 bases, V lost 6 bases, and 15 bases had no gene match. The CDR3 is 16 residues long. In germline, CDR1 is MDHEN, CDR2 SYDVKM. This CDR3 is CASRDSDTGTGDGYTF. The CDR3 nucleotides read TGTGCCAGCAGGGACTCGGACACCGGGACAGGAGATGGCTACACCTTC.

The chain links TRBV2 to TRBJ1-1; D remains unclear. CDR1 SNHLY and CDR2 FYNNEI come from the germline V gene. The germline V and J ends were trimmed by 7 bases and 0 bases, with 12 bases remaining between them. The CDR3 extends over 14 amino acids. The CDR3 protein is CASTGGSVNTEAFF. CDR3 nucleotide sequence: TGTGCCAGCACAGGAGGCTCAGTGAACACTGAAGCTTTCTTT.

J is TRBJ1-2 and V is TRBV30, with a weak D call TRBD1 (6 bases). Looked up from germline, CDR1 is GTSNPN and CDR2 is SVGIG (reference sequence). The V and J ends lost 0 bases and 4 bases respectively, with 21 bases between them. The CDR3 totals 17 residues. This chain's CDR3 is CAWSVRGRGPSGYGYTF. As DNA, the CDR3 is TGTGCCTGGAGTGTAAGGGGCAGGGGACCGTCGGGCTATGGCTACACCTTC.

The chain is built from TRBV3-1 (or the pseudogene TRBV3-2) and TRBJ1-2, with D perhaps matching TRBD1 (5 bases). Germline loops: CDR1 LGHDT, CDR2 YNNKEL (reference sequence). The CDR3 contains 15 residues. The ends were cut back, 6 bases at V and 0 bases at J, with 14 bases in the middle. CDR3 DNA: TGTGCCAGCAGGCATACAGGAGAATCTAACTATGGCTACACCTTC. Its translation is CASRHTGESNYGYTF.